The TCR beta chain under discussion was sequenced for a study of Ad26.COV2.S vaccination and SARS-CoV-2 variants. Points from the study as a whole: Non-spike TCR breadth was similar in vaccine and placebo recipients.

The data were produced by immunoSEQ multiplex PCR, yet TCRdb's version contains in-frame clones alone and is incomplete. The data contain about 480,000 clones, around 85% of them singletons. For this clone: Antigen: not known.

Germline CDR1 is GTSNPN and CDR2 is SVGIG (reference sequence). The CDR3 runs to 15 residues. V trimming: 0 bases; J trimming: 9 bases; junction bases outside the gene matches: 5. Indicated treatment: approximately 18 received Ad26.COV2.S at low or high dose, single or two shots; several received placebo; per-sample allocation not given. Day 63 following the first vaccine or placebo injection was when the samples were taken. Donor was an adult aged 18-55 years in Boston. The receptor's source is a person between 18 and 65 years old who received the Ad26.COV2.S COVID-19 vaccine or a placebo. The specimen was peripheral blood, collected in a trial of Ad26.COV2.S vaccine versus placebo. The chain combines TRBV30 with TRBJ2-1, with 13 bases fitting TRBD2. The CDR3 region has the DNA TGTGCCTGGAGTGTGCCGGGACTAGCGGGGAGTGAGCAGTTCTTC. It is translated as CAWSVPGLAGSEQFF.